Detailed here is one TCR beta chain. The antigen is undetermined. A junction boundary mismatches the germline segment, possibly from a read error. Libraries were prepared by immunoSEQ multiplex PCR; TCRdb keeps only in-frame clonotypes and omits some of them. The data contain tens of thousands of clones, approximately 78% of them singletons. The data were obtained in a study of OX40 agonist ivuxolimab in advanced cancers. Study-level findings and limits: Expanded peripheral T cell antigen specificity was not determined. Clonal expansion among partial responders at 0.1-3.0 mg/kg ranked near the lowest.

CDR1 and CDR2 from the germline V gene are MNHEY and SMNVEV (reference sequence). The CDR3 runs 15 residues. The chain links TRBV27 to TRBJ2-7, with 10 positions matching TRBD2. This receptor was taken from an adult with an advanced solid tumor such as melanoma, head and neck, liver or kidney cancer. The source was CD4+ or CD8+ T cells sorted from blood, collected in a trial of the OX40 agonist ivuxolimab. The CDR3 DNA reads TGTGCCAGCAGTTGGCTAGCGGGAGCCTCCGACGAGCAGTACTTC. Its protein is CASSWLAGASDEQYF.